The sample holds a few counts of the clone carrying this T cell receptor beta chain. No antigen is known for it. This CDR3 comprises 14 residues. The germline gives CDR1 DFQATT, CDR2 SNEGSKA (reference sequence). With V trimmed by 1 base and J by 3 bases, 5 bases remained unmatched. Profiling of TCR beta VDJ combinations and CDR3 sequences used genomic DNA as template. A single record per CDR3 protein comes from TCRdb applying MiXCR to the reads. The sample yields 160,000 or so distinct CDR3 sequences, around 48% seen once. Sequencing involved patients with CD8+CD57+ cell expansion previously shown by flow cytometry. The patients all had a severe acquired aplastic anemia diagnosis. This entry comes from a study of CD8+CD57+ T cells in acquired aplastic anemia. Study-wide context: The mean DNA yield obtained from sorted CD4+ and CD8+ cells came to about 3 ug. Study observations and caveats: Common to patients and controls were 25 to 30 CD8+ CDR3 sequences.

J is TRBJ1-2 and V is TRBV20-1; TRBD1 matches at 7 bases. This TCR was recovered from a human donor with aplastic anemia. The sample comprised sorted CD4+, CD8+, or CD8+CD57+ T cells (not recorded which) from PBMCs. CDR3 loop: CSARVSGQDYGYTF. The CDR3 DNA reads TGCAGTGCTAGAGTGTCCGGACAGGACTATGGCTACACCTTC.